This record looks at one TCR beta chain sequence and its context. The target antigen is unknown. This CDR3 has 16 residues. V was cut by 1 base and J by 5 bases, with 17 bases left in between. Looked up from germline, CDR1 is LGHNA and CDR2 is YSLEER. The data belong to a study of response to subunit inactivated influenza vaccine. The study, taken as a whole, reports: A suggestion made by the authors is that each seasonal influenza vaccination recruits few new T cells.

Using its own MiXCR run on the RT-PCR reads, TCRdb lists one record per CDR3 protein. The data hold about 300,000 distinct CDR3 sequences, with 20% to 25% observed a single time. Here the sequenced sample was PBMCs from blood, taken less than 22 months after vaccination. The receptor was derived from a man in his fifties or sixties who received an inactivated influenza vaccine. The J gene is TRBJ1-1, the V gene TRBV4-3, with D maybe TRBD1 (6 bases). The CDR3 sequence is CASSQALQGGGTEAFF. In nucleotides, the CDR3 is TGCGCCAGCAGCCAAGCCTTACAGGGCGGGGGAACTGAAGCTTTCTTT.